A single TCR beta chain is shown here with its context. The sample comes from a study of blood T cell repertoires in COVID-19. Whole-study context: T cells, B-cell-depleted T cells, or PBMCs supplied cDNA or gDNA.

CDR3 length: 14 residues. The V gene's germline CDR1 is GTSNPN and CDR2 SVGIG (reference sequence). J was trimmed by 7 bases and V by 4 bases; bases with no gene match: 3. Data came from immunoSEQ multiplex PCR; TCRdb stores just in-frame clones and leaves some out. The table records about 59,000 clones, approximately 79% of them present only once. The sample consisted of peripheral blood. The source is a human donor in a cohort sampled during active COVID-19. The gene calls are TRBV30 and TRBJ1-6, with 11 bases fitting TRBD1. CDR3 protein: CAWIGTGGNSPLHF. DNA for the CDR3: TGTGCCTGGATAGGGACAGGGGGAAATTCACCCCTCCACTTT.